This T cell receptor beta chain appears in the sequencing data of a study of T cells in Graves' hyperthyroidism and ophthalmopathy. Study findings and constraints: Before onset, by a median of around 6.1 months, the model predicted ophthalmopathy.

Exclusion criteria comprised uncontrolled infection, other autoimmune disease, pregnancy or lactation. From RNA transcripts, TCR beta CDR3 regions were amplified. First-round RT-PCR of the TCR CDR3 relied on the HTBI primer set. TCRdb re-analysed the multiplex PCR reads in MiXCR, keeping a single row per CDR3 protein. Of under 300,000 distinct CDR3 sequences listed, around 15% are singletons. This clonotype was seen many times. The antigen remains undetermined. One end of the junction varies from germline; a read error may be responsible. This CDR3 region has 15 residues. The germline V gene encodes CDR1 SSHAT and CDR2 FNYEAQ (reference sequence).

This TCR derives from a woman in her thirties or forties with Graves' hyperthyroidism. The gene calls are TRBV7-7 and TRBJ2-1; TRBD1 agrees at 9 bases. Sequencing was performed on blood. CDR3 coding DNA: TGTGCTAGCAGCCCCGGACAGGGGCGAGGGAATGAGCAGTTCTTC. This translates into CASSPGQGRGNEQFF.